This TCR beta chain originates from a study of shared clonotypes between healthy human individuals. From germline, CDR1 is SGHRS and CDR2 YFSETQ. V was cut by 0 bases and J by 8 bases, with 11 bases left in between. This CDR3 is 13 amino acids long. The method was immunoSEQ multiplex PCR; TCRdb's version includes in-frame clones alone and lacks a portion of them. The sample records roughly 2.6 million clones, just over 90% being singletons. This receptor was identified in a man younger than 30 in good health. The chain recombines TRBV5-1 with TRBJ1-1; a weak D match, TRBD1 (5 bases). Sequencing was carried out using naive CD4+ T cells sorted from blood. Subset of the sample: CD45RA+ positively selected. CDR3 nucleotides: TGCGCCAGCAGCTTGGCGGGGGTACAGGAAGCTTTCTTT. Translated: CASSLAGVQEAFF.